The clone carrying this TCR beta chain was recorded many times. As yet, its antigen is unknown. This sample was included in a study of glioma-infiltrating T cells. Study details: Dexamethasone exposure before glioma surgery was limited to six or fewer days. Sequencing aimed for roughly 4.5- to 11-fold coverage of 950,000 to 1,000,000 peripheral T cells.

Findings and limits, study-wide: Patients with low tissue-blood divergence carried a signature set of shared blood CDR3 motifs.

Using RNA template, CDR3s of TCR alpha and beta were amplified with iRepertoire arm-PCR. One entry per CDR3 protein, called by TCRdb with MiXCR from the multiplex PCR reads. The sample includes around 350,000 distinct CDR3 sequences, roughly 41% of them seen just once. This CDR3 region has 17 residues. Per germline, CDR1 MDHEN and CDR2 SYDVKM. Between the trimmed V and J ends, which lost 6 bases and 1 base, there was a span of 21 bases. The chain uses TRBV28 and TRBJ1-1; no reliable D call. Input material: glioma tissue, nonneoplastic brain tissue, or PBMCs (not recorded which). The receptor comes from a human donor with low-grade glioma or glioblastoma, undergoing nonglioma brain surgery, or in good health (not recorded which). CDR3 residues: CASSTPRGVKGNTEAFF. The CDR3 DNA reads TGTGCCAGCAGCACCCCCCGGGGAGTAAAAGGGAACACTGAAGCTTTCTTT.